This T cell receptor (beta chain) was captured by sequencing in a study of early T cells in non-severe SARS-CoV-2 infection. The wider study: Sequenced material consisted of bulk RNA (from unsorted whole blood), and chains were unpaired. Study-wide results and limits: VDJdb matching favored anti-spike CD8 responses, missing private and CD4 specificities.

Unique molecular identifier tags were affixed to discrete cDNA molecules. From the 5' RACE reads, TCRdb called clonotypes with MiXCR, one entry per CDR3 protein. The repertoire has some 22,000 distinct CDR3 sequences, 5% of them found once; the top ten carry about 3.9%. The sample holds many counts of this clonotype. The antigen remains undetermined. The V gene's germline CDR1 is SGHTA and CDR2 FQGTGA. Trimming shortened V by 6 bases and J by 3 bases, and 15 bases separated the two germline ends. The CDR3 totals 15 residues. This receptor was identified in an adult who was a healthcare worker with PCR-confirmed SARS-CoV-2 infection or an uninfected control (not recorded which). What was sequenced was whole blood. This sequence joins TRBV7-3 and TRBJ1-5; D ambiguous. The CDR3 region has the DNA TGTGCCAGCAGTCTAGAGGGAGGCGCCAATCAGCCCCAGCATTTT. It specifies CASSLEGGANQPQHF.